Shown below are 20 T cell receptor beta chains from a single sample sequenced in a study of cytomegalovirus exposure and HLA in healthy donors. The PCR used 60 Vbeta and 13 Jbeta primers. Using immunoSEQ multiplex PCR, the repertoire was profiled, and TCRdb retains in-frame clones only, with some absent. The sample lists about 50,000 clones; about three quarters were seen once. Sequenced sample: PBMCs. All receptors come from a woman aged 45-59 years in good health and CMV-seronegative.

The chain carries TRBV7-7 and TRBJ2-1, with 9 bases matching TRBD2. The length of the CDR3 is 15 residues. CDR1 is SSHAT, CDR2 FNYEAQ, per germline (reference sequence). J lost 10 bases, V lost 6 bases, and 13 bases had no gene match. The CDR3 nucleotides read TGTGCCAGCAGTAGAGGGCGGGGGGGCCTCCACGAGCAGTTCTTC. It yields the protein CASSRGRGGLHEQFF.

This clone was seen more than once but under ten times. The gene calls are TRBV28 and TRBJ2-2, with 8 bases lining up with TRBD1. CDR1 and CDR2 (germline): MDHEN, SYDVKM. V gave up 0 bases and J gave up 7 bases; unmatched junction bases: 4. CDR3 length: 15 residues. The CDR3 DNA follows: TGTGCCAGCAGTTTATGGACAGGGGCGAGCGGGGAGCTGTTTTTT. Translated, it gives CASSLWTGASGELFF.

The chain combines TRBV7-3 with TRBJ2-1; D is possibly TRBD1 (6 bases). Trimming pared 5 bases from V and 5 bases from J, leaving 16 bases between. The CDR3 totals 15 residues. Looked up from germline, CDR1 is SGHTA and CDR2 is FQGTGA. The CDR3 is CASSIVGTPDNEQFF. The CDR3 bases are TGTGCCAGCAGCATCGTAGGGACACCAGACAATGAGCAGTTCTTC. Together with reference TRBV7-3 and TRBJ2-1, the CDR3 gives the full variable domain: GAGVSQTPSNKVTEKGKYVELRCDPISGHTALYWYRQSLGQGPEFLIYFQGTGAADDSGLPNDRFFAVRPEGSVSTLKIQRTERGDSAVYLCASSIVGTPDNEQFFGPGTRLTVL.

The V and J genes are TRBV6-1 and TRBJ1-3; 9 positions match TRBD1. The germline V gene encodes CDR1 MNHNS and CDR2 SASEGT. The CDR3 spans 15 residues. Trimming took 8 bases from V and 4 from J; bases not matched to a gene: 9. The CDR3 DNA sequence: TGTGCCAGCGAAGGCAGGACAGGGGCAGGAAACACCATATATTTT. As protein: CASEGRTGAGNTIYF.

For the CDR3, the DNA is TGTGCCAGCAGCCCGTCGCAGAGGACGGGAGACAATGAGCAGTTCTTC. Translating it yields CASSPSQRTGDNEQFF. The J gene is TRBJ2-1, the V gene TRBV5-4, with a weak D call TRBD2 (6 bases). The CDR3 covers 16 residues. V dropped 4 bases and J dropped 5 bases, with 19 bases sitting between them. Germline CDR1 and CDR2: SGHNT and YYREEE (reference sequence).

A single count supports this clone. This chain joins TRBV29-1 and TRBJ2-4, with 9 nucleotides matching TRBD1. Germline loops: CDR1 SQVTM, CDR2 ANQGSEA. The V segment lost 4 bases and the J segment 10 bases; nucleotides outside the gene matches: 11. This CDR3 is 14 amino acids long. CDR3 in amino acids: CSVVTTSGTGIQYF. The CDR3 DNA reads TGCAGCGTTGTTACCACATCCGGGACAGGGATTCAGTACTTC.

The chain employs TRBV4-2 and TRBJ2-5; D perhaps matches TRBD2 (5 bases). Germline values: CDR1 LGHNA, CDR2 YNFKEQ. Trimming left V 1 base short and J 5 bases short, with 8 bases between. The CDR3 loop spans 13 amino acids. For the CDR3, the DNA is TGTGCCAGCAGCCAAGGACTACAGGAGACCCAGTACTTC. Protein sequence: CASSQGLQETQYF.

This clone was seen more than once but under ten times. Here the CDR3 reads CAISEVGQDRGETQYF. The DNA for the CDR3 is TGTGCCATCAGTGAAGTGGGACAGGACAGAGGGGAGACCCAGTACTTC. The rearrangement links TRBV10-3 to TRBJ2-5; 8 nucleotides line up with TRBD1. Per germline, CDR1 ENHRY and CDR2 SYGVKD. The J segment lost 5 bases and the V segment lost 3 bases, leaving 11 bases of the junction unmatched. CDR3 length: 16 residues.

This chain joins TRBV27 and TRBJ2-1, with 10 bases that match TRBD1. J lost 7 bases, V lost 7 bases, and 7 bases had no gene match. Germline lookup yields CDR1 MNHEY and CDR2 SMNVEV (reference sequence). The CDR3 is made up of 14 amino acids. The CDR3 bases are TGTGCCAGCACCCGACAGGGGGCGGTTAATGAGCAGTTCTTC. It encodes CASTRQGAVNEQFF.

J is TRBJ2-1 and V is TRBV2; 7 nucleotides line up with TRBD2. Germline trimming cut 5 bases from V and 1 base from J; bases unmatched to any gene: 5. Germline CDR1 reads SNHLY; CDR2 reads FYNNEI. The CDR3 is made up of 15 amino acids. CDR3 protein: CASSPSSGSYNEQFF. The CDR3 DNA is TGTGCCAGCAGTCCGTCTAGCGGTTCCTACAATGAGCAGTTCTTC.

The chain joins TRBV10-1 to TRBJ2-1; D unresolved. V was clipped by 8 bases and J by 4 bases, with 15 bases between them. Germline V CDR1 and CDR2: WNHNN, SYGVQD (reference sequence). The CDR3 runs 14 residues. In DNA form, the CDR3 reads TGCGCCAGCTCCCGGTCCGGCGGATACAATGAGCAGTTCTTC. Translation gives CASSRSGGYNEQFF.

The chain has TRBV2 and TRBJ2-7, with TRBD1 matching 7 bases. This CDR3 region has 12 residues. V lost 6 bases, J lost 4 bases, and 3 bases stayed unmatched. CDR1 is SNHLY and CDR2 is FYNNEI in the germline V gene. CDR3 sequence (DNA): TGTGCCAGCAGGTGGGACAGTTACGAGCAGTACTTC. Encoded protein: CASRWDSYEQYF. Combining the CDR3 with reference TRBV2 and TRBJ2-7 gives the whole variable domain EPEVTQTPSHQVTQMGQEVILRCVPISNHLYFYWYRQILGQKVEFLVSFYNNEISEKSEIFDDQFSVERPDGSNFTLKIRSTKLEDSAMYFCASRWDSYEQYFGPGTRLTVT.

V gene TRBV29-1 combines with J gene TRBJ2-5; 7 positions agree with TRBD1. Looked up from germline, CDR1 is SQVTM and CDR2 is ANQGSEA. The CDR3 is 13 amino acids. J was trimmed by 5 bases and V by 5 bases; bases with no gene match: 8. The CDR3, as DNA: TGCAGCGTTTCGACAGGGATGTGGGAGACCCAGTACTTC. This gives the protein CSVSTGMWETQYF.

This clone came up a few times. This chain links TRBV19 with TRBJ2-1, with TRBD2 matching over 12 bases. The CDR3 is 15 residues long. The junction had 4 bases not matched to a gene; V was cut back by 8 bases and J by 2 bases. CDR1 is LNHDA and CDR2 is SQIVND in the germline V gene (reference sequence). The CDR3 DNA follows: TGTGCCAGTTCCTGGACTAGCGGGGCCTACAATGAGCAGTTCTTC. Protein sequence: CASSWTSGAYNEQFF.

The rearrangement links TRBV2 to TRBJ1-6, with D unclear. Trimming removed 3 bases at V and 2 bases at J, with 8 bases between. Germline lookup yields CDR1 SNHLY and CDR2 FYNNEI. The CDR3 totals 15 residues. The CDR3 sequence is CASSDARAYNSPLHF. CDR3 coding DNA: TGTGCCAGCAGTGACGCGAGAGCCTATAATTCACCCCTCCACTTT.

This clone has only a few counts. Other DNA sequences in the sample encode the same CDR3. J is TRBJ1-1 and V is TRBV27; D is ambiguous. Germline V gene data show CDR1 as MNHEY and CDR2 as SMNVEV (reference sequence). V was clipped by 8 bases and J by 3 bases, with 13 bases between them. The CDR3 is 13 amino acids. For the CDR3, the DNA is TGTGCCAGCGGTGCTAGACGGGACACTGAAGCTTTCTTT. It translates to CASGARRDTEAFF.

This chain uses TRBV6-8 with TRBJ1-2; possibly TRBD1 for D (5 bases). This CDR3 is built from 15 residues. Looked up from germline, CDR1 is MNHGY and CDR2 is SAAAGT. With 2 bases removed from V and 6 bases from J, the gap between germline ends came to 16 bases. The DNA for the CDR3 is TGTGCCAGCAGTTACGGCCCAGGGAAGTCGAATGGCTACACCTTC. Its translation: CASSYGPGKSNGYTF.

The genes are TRBV7-2 and TRBJ2-7; TRBD2 matches at 7 bases. Unmatched junction bases numbered 8, after V lost 5 bases and J lost 1 base. The V gene's germline CDR1 is SGHTA and CDR2 FQGNSA. This CDR3 contains 15 residues. DNA for the CDR3: TGTGCCAGCAGCCCCCGGGAGGTAAATTCCTACGAGCAGTACTTC. Its protein product is CASSPREVNSYEQYF.

The J gene is TRBJ1-2, the V gene TRBV7-9; D remains ambiguous. The germline V and J ends were trimmed by 2 bases and 5 bases, with 12 bases remaining between them. CDR1 is SEHNR, CDR2 FQNEAQ, per germline (reference sequence). The CDR3 is 14 residues long. The CDR3 is CASSLTETLYGYTF. CDR3 nucleotides: TGTGCCAGCAGCTTAACCGAGACTTTATATGGCTACACCTTC.

V usage is TRBV19 and J usage is TRBJ2-6; 8 bases are shared with TRBD1. There are 21 residues in the CDR3. In germline, CDR1 is LNHDA, CDR2 SQIVND (reference sequence). J lost 0 bases, V lost 4 bases, and 17 bases had no gene match. The CDR3 here is CASSTSARWQGAPSGANVLTF. The CDR3 DNA sequence: TGTGCCAGTAGTACCTCCGCCCGGTGGCAGGGGGCCCCCTCTGGGGCCAACGTCCTGACTTTC.